This entry concerns a single T cell receptor beta chain. This sample is part of a study of control samples from healthy donors and cancer patients. Using immunoSEQ multiplex PCR, the repertoire was profiled, and TCRdb retains in-frame clones only, with some absent. Of around 150,000 clones in the sample, around 94% are singletons; the top ten hold roughly 15%. The CDR3 consists of 14 residues. V was trimmed by 4 bases and J by 4 bases, leaving 13 bases between them. CDR1 is SGHTA and CDR2 is FQGNSA in the germline V gene. The V call is TRBV7-2, the J call TRBJ1-1; tentative D call: TRBD1 (6 bases). Material for sequencing was PBMCs. The TCR originated in a man between 60 and 75 years old with colorectal cancer. CDR3 DNA: TGTGCCAGCAGCTCATGGGAAGGGGGCACTGAAGCTTTCTTT. Translation: CASSSWEGGTEAFF.